The 16 T cell receptor beta chains listed next were all sequenced from one sample in a study of shared clonotypes between healthy human individuals. TCRdb's copy holds only in-frame clones and misses some; the assay was immunoSEQ multiplex PCR. The sample has approximately 1.5 million clones; approximately 98% are singletons. Sequenced material: naive CD4+ T cells sorted from blood. Subset meaning: CD45RA+ positively selected. These receptors all come from a man aged 30-40 years in good health.

The chain combines TRBV29-1 with TRBJ2-5; no firm D call. The CDR3 has 14 amino acids. V lost 4 bases, J lost 1 base, and 13 bases lay in between. From germline, CDR1 is SQVTM and CDR2 ANQGSEA. This chain's CDR3 is CSVGFQITQETQYF. The CDR3 coding sequence is TGCAGCGTTGGGTTTCAGATAACCCAAGAGACCCAGTACTTC.

The chain combines TRBV6-4 with TRBJ2-1; TRBD2 matches at 7 bases. Germline trimming cut 2 bases from V and 5 bases from J; bases unmatched to any gene: 6. The CDR3 length is 15 residues. Germline lookup yields CDR1 MRHNA and CDR2 SNTAGT. The CDR3 DNA follows: TGTGCCAGCAGTGACGGACCTAGCGGTCACAATGAGCAGTTCTTC. Translating it yields CASSDGPSGHNEQFF.

The chain links TRBV19 to TRBJ1-5, with a tentative D call TRBD1 (5 bases). This CDR3 region has 16 residues. Per the germline V gene, CDR1 is LNHDA and CDR2 is SQIVND (reference sequence). V was cut by 0 bases and J by 4 bases, with 13 bases left in between. The CDR3 sequence is CASSIEGVGRNQPQHF. CDR3 in DNA: TGTGCCAGTAGTATAGAAGGGGTGGGACGGAATCAGCCCCAGCATTTT.

The genes are TRBV6-6 and TRBJ2-1, with 9 bases that match TRBD1. The CDR3 is 16 residues long. The trim removed 1 base at V and 6 bases at J, leaving 7 bases unmatched. Germline CDR1 is MNHNY and CDR2 is SVGAGI (reference sequence). The CDR3 DNA reads as TGTGCCAGCAGTTACTGGGGAGGGGGACAGGGCAATGAGCAGTTCTTC. Translation: CASSYWGGGQGNEQFF.

The chain links TRBV5-1 to TRBJ2-5, with 8 bases that match TRBD2. There are 16 residues in the CDR3. Germline assignment: CDR1 SGHRS and CDR2 YFSETQ. Trimming removed 2 bases from V and 2 bases from J; junction bases left unmatched: 8. For the CDR3, the DNA is TGCGCCAGCAGCTTCCCTCGGGTAGCGGGACAAGAGACCCAGTACTTC. It specifies CASSFPRVAGQETQYF.

The rearrangement uses TRBV4-3 and TRBJ2-1; D not resolved. CDR3 length: 11 amino acids. V was shortened by 0 bases and J by 13 bases, with 7 bases between the two germline ends. Per the germline V gene, CDR1 is LGHNA and CDR2 is YSLEER. CDR3 region: CASSQEKSQFF. CDR3 DNA sequence: TGCGCCAGCAGCCAAGAAAAGTCCCAGTTCTTC.

The chain has TRBV7-3 and TRBJ2-1; 12 bases align to TRBD2. V shed 1 base, J shed 11 bases, and the junction held 12 bases outside the gene matches. The CDR3 is made up of 17 amino acids. Germline CDR1 reads SGHTA; CDR2 reads FQGTGA. The CDR3 bases are TGTGCCAGCAGCTTAATGGGGTCGCTGAGGACTAGCGGGAAGCAGTTCTTC. Amino acid sequence: CASSLMGSLRTSGKQFF. The variable domain in full, with the rest retrieved from reference TRBV7-3 and TRBJ2-1, is GAGVSQTPSNKVTEKGKYVELRCDPISGHTALYWYRQSLGQGPEFLIYFQGTGAADDSGLPNDRFFAVRPEGSVSTLKIQRTERGDSAVYLCASSLMGSLRTSGKQFFGPGTRLTVL.

This rearrangement joins TRBV5-1 to TRBJ2-7, with D unclear. Per the germline V gene, CDR1 is SGHRS and CDR2 is YFSETQ. Trimming removed 4 bases at V and 0 bases at J, with 14 bases between. There are 15 residues in the CDR3. CDR3 sequence reads: CASSPPAPSSYEQYF. The CDR3 DNA follows: TGCGCCAGCAGCCCGCCAGCGCCGAGCTCCTACGAGCAGTACTTC.

The chain combines TRBV27 with TRBJ1-2; D unresolved. Germline CDR1 reads MNHEY; CDR2 reads SMNVEV (reference sequence). This CDR3 region has 14 residues. The V and J ends lost 4 bases and 3 bases respectively, with 12 bases between them. In nucleotides, the CDR3 is TGTGCCAGCAGTTGGAACCGACGGGACTATGGCTACACCTTC. This translates into CASSWNRRDYGYTF.

Concerning this clone itself: The sample carries other DNA sequences with the same CDR3. The chain employs TRBV9 and TRBJ2-7, with 7 bases fitting TRBD1. V trimming: 0 bases; J trimming: 1 base; junction bases outside the gene matches: 1. The CDR3 runs 14 residues. Germline V CDR1 and CDR2: SGDLS, YYNGEE. The CDR3 DNA follows: TGTGCCAGCAGCGTAGCGACAGGGTCCTACGAGCAGTACTTC. Encoded protein: CASSVATGSYEQYF.

This chain links TRBV27 with TRBJ1-1; a weak D match, TRBD1 (5 bases). The V end lost 1 base, the J end lost 0 bases, and 9 bases lay between the germline ends. Germline CDR1 MNHEY, CDR2 SMNVEV (reference sequence). The CDR3 is made up of 15 amino acids. The CDR3 DNA sequence: TGTGCCAGCAGTTTATGGGGGTCCCTGAACACTGAAGCTTTCTTT. Amino acids: CASSLWGSLNTEAFF.

The genes are TRBV14 and TRBJ2-1; D possibly matches TRBD1 or TRBD2 (5 bases each). CDR1 is SGHDN and CDR2 is FVKESK in the germline V gene. There are 14 residues in the CDR3. The ends were cut back, 8 bases at V and 7 bases at J, with 18 bases in the middle. The CDR3 DNA follows: TGTGCCAGCTACGCCTCCGGGACCCCGAATGAGCAGTTCTTC. This encodes CASYASGTPNEQFF.

This chain joins TRBV28 and TRBJ2-7; no firm D call. The CDR3 is made up of 12 amino acids. CDR1 and CDR2 (germline): MDHEN, SYDVKM. Trimming cost V 7 bases and J 6 bases, with 13 bases left between them. CDR3 protein: CASTTGHSEQYF. CDR3 nucleotides: TGTGCCAGCACCACCGGCCACAGCGAGCAGTACTTC.

CDR3 DNA sequence: TGTGCCAGCAGGGAAACAGGGCGCATTCAGTACTTC. Translation gives CASRETGRIQYF. The rearrangement uses TRBV6-1 and TRBJ2-4; TRBD1 might be the D (6 bases). V dropped 6 bases and J dropped 9 bases, with 12 bases sitting between them. The germline V gene encodes CDR1 MNHNS and CDR2 SASEGT. The CDR3 consists of 12 residues.

This chain connects TRBV29-1 to TRBJ1-1; D not certain. The CDR3 spans 13 residues. V shed 5 bases and J shed 1 base, with 11 bases lying between them. The V gene's germline CDR1 is SQVTM and CDR2 ANQGSEA. CDR3 nucleotides: TGCAGCGTTTCTGGGCAGCAGAACACTGAAGCTTTCTTT. Amino acid sequence: CSVSGQQNTEAFF. Combining the CDR3 with reference TRBV29-1 and TRBJ1-1 gives the whole variable domain SAVISQKPSRDICQRGTSLTIQCQVDSQVTMMFWYRQQPGQSLTLIATANQGSEATYESGFVIDKFPISRPNLTFSTLTVSNMSPEDSSIYLCSVSGQQNTEAFFGQGTRLTVV.

This clone showed up just once. This chain links TRBV10-3 with TRBJ1-1; 7 bases agree with TRBD1. V gave up 10 bases and J gave up 2 bases; unmatched junction bases: 4. CDR3 length: 12 residues. Germline V CDR1 and CDR2: ENHRY, SYGVKD. CDR3 loop: CATGTENTEAFF. The CDR3 nucleotides are TGTGCCACAGGGACAGAAAACACTGAAGCTTTCTTT.